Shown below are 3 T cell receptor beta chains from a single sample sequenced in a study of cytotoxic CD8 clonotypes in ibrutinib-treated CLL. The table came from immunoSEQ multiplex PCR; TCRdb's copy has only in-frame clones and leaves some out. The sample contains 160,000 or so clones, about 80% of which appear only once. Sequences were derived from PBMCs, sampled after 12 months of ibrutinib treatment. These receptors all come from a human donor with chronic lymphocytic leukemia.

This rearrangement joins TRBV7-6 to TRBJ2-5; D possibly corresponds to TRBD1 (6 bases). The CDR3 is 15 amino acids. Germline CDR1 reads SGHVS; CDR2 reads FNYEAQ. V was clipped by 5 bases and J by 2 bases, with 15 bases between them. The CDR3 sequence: CASSPGQILQETQYF. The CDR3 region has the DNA TGTGCCAGCAGCCCCGGACAGATTTTACAAGAGACCCAGTACTTC. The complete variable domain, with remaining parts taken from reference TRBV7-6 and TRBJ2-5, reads GAGVSQSPRYKVTKRGQDVALRCDPISGHVSLYWYRQALGQGPEFLTYFNYEAQQDKSGLPNDRFSAERPEGSISTLTIQRTEQRDSAMYRCASSPGQILQETQYFGPGTRLLVL.

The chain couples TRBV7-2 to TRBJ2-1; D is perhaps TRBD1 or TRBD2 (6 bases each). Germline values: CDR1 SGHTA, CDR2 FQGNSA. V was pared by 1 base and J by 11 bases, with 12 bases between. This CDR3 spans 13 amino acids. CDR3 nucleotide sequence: TGTGCCAGCAGCTTAGAGTCCCGGGGGCAGCAGTTCTTC. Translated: CASSLESRGQQFF.

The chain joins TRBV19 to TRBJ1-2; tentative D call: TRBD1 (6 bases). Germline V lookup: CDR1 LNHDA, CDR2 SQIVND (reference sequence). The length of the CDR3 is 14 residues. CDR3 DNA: TGTGCTACGAAACAGGGAGAAAATAACTATGGCTACACCTTC. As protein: CATKQGENNYGYTF.